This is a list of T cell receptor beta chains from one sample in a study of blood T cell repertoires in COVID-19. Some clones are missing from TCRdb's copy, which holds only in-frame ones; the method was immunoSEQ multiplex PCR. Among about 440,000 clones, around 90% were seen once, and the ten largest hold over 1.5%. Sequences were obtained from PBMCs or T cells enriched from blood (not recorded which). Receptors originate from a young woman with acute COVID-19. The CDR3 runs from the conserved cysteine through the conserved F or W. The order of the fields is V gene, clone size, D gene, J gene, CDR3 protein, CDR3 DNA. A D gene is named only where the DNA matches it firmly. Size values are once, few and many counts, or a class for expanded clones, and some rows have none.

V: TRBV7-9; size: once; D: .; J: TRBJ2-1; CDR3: CASSLEASQNEQFF; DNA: TGTGCCAGCAGCTTAGAAGCCTCTCAAAATGAGCAGTTCTTC
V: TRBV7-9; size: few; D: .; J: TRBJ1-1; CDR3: CASSLEGLTNTEAFF; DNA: TGTGCCAGCAGCCTTGAGGGACTAACTAACACTGAAGCTTTCTTT
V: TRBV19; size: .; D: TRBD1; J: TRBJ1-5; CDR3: CASSRAPGQGRSQPQHF; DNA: TGTGCCAGTAGCCGCGCCCCCGGACAGGGTAGAAGTCAGCCCCAGCATTTT
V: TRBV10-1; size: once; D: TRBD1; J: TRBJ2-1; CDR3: CASSPGQGYNEQFF; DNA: TGCGCCAGCAGCCCCGGACAGGGGTACAATGAGCAGTTCTTC
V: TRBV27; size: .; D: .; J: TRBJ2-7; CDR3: CASSLSEDRAYEQYF; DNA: TGTGCCAGCAGTTTATCGGAGGACAGAGCCTACGAGCAGTACTTC
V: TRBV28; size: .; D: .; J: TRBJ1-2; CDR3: CASSRPDRLHGYTF; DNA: TGTGCCAGCAGTCGCCCGGACAGATTACATGGCTACACCTTC
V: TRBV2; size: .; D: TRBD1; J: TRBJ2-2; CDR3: CASTGQADNTGELFF; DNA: TGTGCCAGCACCGGACAGGCCGACAACACCGGGGAGCTGTTTTTT
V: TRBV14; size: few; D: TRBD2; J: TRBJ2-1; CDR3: CASSQDLRRLAGDNEQFF; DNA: TGTGCCAGCAGCCAAGATTTGAGGAGACTAGCGGGGGACAATGAGCAGTTCTTC
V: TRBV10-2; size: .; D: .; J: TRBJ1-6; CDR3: CASSEAALSSSPLHF; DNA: TGCGCCAGCAGTGAAGCCGCATTGTCGTCATCACCCCTCCACTTT
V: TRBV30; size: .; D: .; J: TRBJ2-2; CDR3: CAWKPRSPGNWINTGELFF; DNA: TGTGCCTGGAAGCCCAGGAGTCCGGGGAACTGGATCAACACCGGGGAGCTGTTTTTT
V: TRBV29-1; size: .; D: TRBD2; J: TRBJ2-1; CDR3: CSVDPASGRGEQFF; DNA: TGCAGCGTTGATCCGGCTAGCGGGAGAGGAGAGCAGTTCTTC
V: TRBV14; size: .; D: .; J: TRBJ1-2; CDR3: CASSQSRWNRLNYGYTF; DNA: TGTGCCAGCAGCCAGAGTCGTTGGAACAGATTAAACTATGGCTACACCTTC
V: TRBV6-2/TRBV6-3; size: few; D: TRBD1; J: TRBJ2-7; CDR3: CASSSPTGGYEQYF; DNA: TGTGCCAGCAGTTCCCCGACAGGGGGCTACGAGCAGTACTTC
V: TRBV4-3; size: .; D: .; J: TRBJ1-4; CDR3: CASSQGQGTAAEKLFF; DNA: TGCGCCAGCAGCCAAGGGCAGGGCACGGCCGCCGAAAAACTGTTTTTT
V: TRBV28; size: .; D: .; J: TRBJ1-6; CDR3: CASSKTGKDSPLHF; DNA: TGTGCCAGCAGCAAGACAGGAAAGGATTCACCCCTCCACTTT
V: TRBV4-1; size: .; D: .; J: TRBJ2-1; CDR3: CASSQESISYNEQFF; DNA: TGCGCCAGCAGCCAAGAGTCTATCTCCTACAATGAGCAGTTCTTC
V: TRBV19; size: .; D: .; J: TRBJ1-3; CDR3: CASSIGSSGNTIYF; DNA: TGTGCCAGTAGTATCGGGAGCTCTGGAAACACCATATATTTT
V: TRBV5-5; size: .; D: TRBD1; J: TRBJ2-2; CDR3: CASSTDRQGVGELFF; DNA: TGTGCCAGCAGTACCGATCGACAGGGCGTCGGGGAGCTGTTTTTT
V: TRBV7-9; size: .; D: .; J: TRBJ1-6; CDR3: CASRPDSGNSPLHF; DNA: TGTGCCAGCAGGCCCGACAGCGGGAATTCACCCCTCCACTTT
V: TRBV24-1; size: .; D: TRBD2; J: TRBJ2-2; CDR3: CATLAGDTGELFF; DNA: TGTGCCACCTTAGCGGGGGACACCGGGGAGCTGTTTTTT
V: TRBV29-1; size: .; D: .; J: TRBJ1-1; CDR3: CSGTGHLNTEAFF; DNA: TGCAGCGGCACGGGACACCTGAACACTGAAGCTTTCTTT
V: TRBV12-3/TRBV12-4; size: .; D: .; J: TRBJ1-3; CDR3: CASSFGLGNTIYF; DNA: TGTGCCAGCAGTTTTGGGCTCGGAAACACCATATATTTT
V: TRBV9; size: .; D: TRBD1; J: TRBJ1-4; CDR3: CASSVADGTGGEKLFF; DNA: TGTGCCAGCAGCGTAGCGGACGGAACAGGGGGCGAAAAACTGTTTTTT
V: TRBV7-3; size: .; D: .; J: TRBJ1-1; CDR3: CASSYTENTEAFF; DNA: TGTGCCAGCAGCTACACAGAGAACACTGAAGCTTTCTTT
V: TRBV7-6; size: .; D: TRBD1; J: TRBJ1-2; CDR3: CASSLARQGEDGYTF; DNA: TGTGCCAGCAGCTTAGCGAGACAGGGGGAGGATGGCTACACCTTC
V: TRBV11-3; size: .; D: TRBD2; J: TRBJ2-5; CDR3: CASSISTSGQETQYF; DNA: TGTGCCAGCAGCATAAGTACTAGCGGTCAAGAGACCCAGTACTTC
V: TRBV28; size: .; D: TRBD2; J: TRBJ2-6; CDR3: CASSLSNGVAGGKHSGANVLTF; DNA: TGTGCCAGCAGTTTAAGTAACGGGGTAGCGGGGGGCAAACACTCTGGGGCCAACGTCCTGACTTTC